Below are 27 T cell receptor beta chains sequenced from a single sample in a study of T cells in Graves' hyperthyroidism and ophthalmopathy. There were TCR beta CDR3 regions amplified from RNA transcripts. HTBI primers were used for first-round RT-PCR of the TCR CDR3. TCRdb reanalysed the multiplex PCR reads using MiXCR and keeps one entry per CDR3 protein. The sample includes about 480,000 distinct CDR3 sequences, approximately 15% of them seen just once. The sample comprised blood. Receptors originate from a woman younger than 35 with Graves' hyperthyroidism.

The CDR3 DNA is TGTGCCAGCAGTATAACAGGGGATCAGCCCCAGCATTTT. This sequence encodes CASSITGDQPQHF. The rearrangement links TRBV28 to TRBJ1-5; TRBD1 aligns across 7 bases. V gave up 5 bases and J gave up 5 bases; unmatched junction bases: 3. Germline CDR1 is MDHEN and CDR2 is SYDVKM. This CDR3 is built from 13 residues.

This clonotype was seen at least ten times. This chain connects TRBV7-3 to TRBJ2-1; 10 positions match TRBD2. Germline values: CDR1 SGHTA, CDR2 FQGTGA. V lost 5 bases and J lost 9; bases outside the gene matches: 1. The CDR3 totals 12 residues. CDR3 DNA sequence: TGTGCCAGCAGCCGACTAGCGGGTGAGCAGTTCTTC. Protein product: CASSRLAGEQFF.

This clonotype has a count of ten or more. The V gene is TRBV24-1, the J gene TRBJ2-3; 10 nucleotides align to TRBD2. Trimming removed 2 bases from V and 1 base from J; junction bases left unmatched: 2. Germline assignment: CDR1 KGHDR and CDR2 SFDVKD. The CDR3 runs 16 residues. In nucleotides, the CDR3 is TGTGCCACCAGTGATTGGCTAGCGGGAGGCACAGATACGCAGTATTTT. Encoded protein: CATSDWLAGGTDTQYF.

This clonotype was counted many times. The genes are TRBV20-1 and TRBJ1-2; weak D call: TRBD1 (5 bases). The V and J ends lost 5 bases and 2 bases respectively, with 15 bases between them. Germline V CDR1 and CDR2: DFQATT, SNEGSKA (reference sequence). This CDR3 is 14 amino acids long. CDR3 sequence: CSASPGTGNYGYTF. CDR3 DNA sequence: TGCAGTGCTTCTCCAGGAACAGGCAACTATGGCTACACCTTC.

A few counts support this clonotype. The V and J genes are TRBV7-9 and TRBJ2-7; D gene uncertain. V was pared by 3 bases and J by 6 bases, with 9 bases between. The CDR3 is 12 residues long. Per the germline V gene, CDR1 is SEHNR and CDR2 is FQNEAQ (reference sequence). CDR3 in amino acids: CASSLNGREQYV. As DNA, the CDR3 is TGTGCCAGCAGCTTGAACGGGCGCGAGCAGTACGTC.

This clonotype turned up a few times. The chain uses TRBV20-1 and TRBJ2-5, with 9 bases that match TRBD1. Germline-derived CDR1 and CDR2 are DFQATT and SNEGSKA (reference sequence). V trimming: 1 base; J trimming: 1 base; junction bases outside the gene matches: 4. The CDR3 length is 15 residues. The CDR3 DNA sequence: TGCAGTGCTAGAGTAGTGGGACAGGGCCAAGAGACCCAGTACTTC. Amino acids: CSARVVGQGQETQYF.

The count of this clonotype is one. The genes are TRBV19 and TRBJ1-2; the D is unclear. CDR3 length: 15 amino acids. Trimming left V 5 bases short and J 0 bases short, with 13 bases between. CDR1 is LNHDA and CDR2 is SQIVND in the germline V gene (reference sequence). This chain's CDR3 is CASSPEDGANYGYTF. CDR3 coding DNA: TGTGCCAGTAGTCCAGAGGACGGAGCTAACTATGGCTACACCTTC.

This clonotype was recorded a few times. Just one base apart from a much larger clone, this may be a read error. This sequence joins TRBV15 and TRBJ2-1; no clear D. The CDR3 has 13 residues. Germline CDR1 LNHNV, CDR2 YYDKDF (reference sequence). Trimming left V 3 bases short and J 12 bases short, with 15 bases between. CDR3 coding DNA: TGTGCCACCAGCAGTAAATTAGTGGGTGCGCAGTTCTTC. This sequence encodes CATSSKLVGAQFF.

This clonotype was detected only a few times. The rearrangement links TRBV11-2 to TRBJ2-5, with D unclear. Germline V CDR1 and CDR2: SGHAT, FQNNGV. With 5 bases removed from V and 0 bases from J, the gap between germline ends came to 19 bases. The CDR3 totals 17 residues. The CDR3 DNA is TGTGCCAGCAGCCCCCCCGCAGCTAGGCCGTACCAAGAGACCCAGTACTTC. Translation gives CASSPPAARPYQETQYF. The full variable domain, its missing parts supplied by reference TRBV11-2 and TRBJ2-5, is EAGVAQSPRYKIIEKRQSVAFWCNPISGHATLYWYQQILGQGPKLLIQFQNNGVVDDSQLPKDRFSAERLKGVDSTLKIQPAKLEDSAVYLCASSPPAARPYQETQYFGPGTRLLVL.

The chain uses TRBV19 and TRBJ1-1; D is undetermined. The CDR3 has 14 amino acids. V was pared by 6 bases and J by 5 bases, with 16 bases between. The V gene's germline CDR1 is LNHDA and CDR2 SQIVND (reference sequence). CDR3 in amino acids: CASRVAYQRTEAFF. CDR3 DNA: TGTGCCAGTAGGGTGGCATACCAACGGACTGAAGCTTTCTTT.

This clonotype was observed once. This chain uses TRBV19 with TRBJ1-2, with D perhaps TRBD1 (6 bases). The germline V and J ends were trimmed by 3 bases and 4 bases, with 15 bases remaining between them. This CDR3 comprises 15 residues. Germline-derived CDR1 and CDR2 are LNHDA and SQIVND (reference sequence). Written as DNA, the CDR3 is TGTGCCAGTAGTATTAGATACGGACAGTCCTATGGCTACACCTTC. The encoded protein is CASSIRYGQSYGYTF.

This clonotype was found many times. The chain recombines TRBV28 with TRBJ1-1; D not resolved. This CDR3 comprises 13 residues. V was shortened by 7 bases and J by 0 bases, with 9 bases between the two germline ends. CDR1 is MDHEN, CDR2 SYDVKM, per germline. The CDR3 sequence is CASIGQLNTEAFF. CDR3 in DNA: TGTGCCAGCATAGGGCAGCTGAACACTGAAGCTTTCTTT.

The chain combines TRBV19 with TRBJ1-3; a weak D match, TRBD1 (6 bases). V lost 7 bases and J 1 base, leaving 11 bases between the germline ends. Germline assignment: CDR1 LNHDA and CDR2 SQIVND (reference sequence). This CDR3 has 14 residues. The CDR3, as DNA: TGTGCCAGTAAACAGGGAGTGTCTGGAAACACCATATATTTT. It is translated as CASKQGVSGNTIYF.

Ten or more counts support this clonotype. The DNA of the CDR3 is TGTGCCATCAGTGATACCCGGGACCCAACCATGAGGCAGTTCTTC. This gives the protein CAISDTRDPTMRQFF. The V and J genes are TRBV10-3 and TRBJ2-1; either TRBD1 or TRBD2 may supply D (5 bases each). The CDR3 length is 15 residues. Trimming removed 3 bases from V and 12 bases from J, with 21 bases in between. Per the germline V gene, CDR1 is ENHRY and CDR2 is SYGVKD.

This clonotype was seen more than once but under ten times. The V gene is TRBV20-1, the J gene TRBJ1-3; possible D gene TRBD1, 6 bases. The CDR3 has 14 residues. Germline assignment: CDR1 DFQATT and CDR2 SNEGSKA (reference sequence). The ends were cut back, 3 bases at V and 2 bases at J, with 11 bases in the middle. The DNA for the CDR3 is TGCAGTGCTAGGAGGGGGGGGACTGGAAACACCATATATTTT. Amino acid sequence: CSARRGGTGNTIYF.

In this sample, this clonotype turned up many times. The rearrangement uses TRBV5-6 and TRBJ2-7, with 8 bases lining up with TRBD1. There are 16 residues in the CDR3. The germline V gene has CDR1 SGHDT and CDR2 YYEEEE. J was trimmed by 4 bases and V by 0 bases; bases with no gene match: 9. The CDR3 nucleotides read TGTGCCAGCAGCTTGGAGACGACAGGGGTTGCTTACGAGCAGTACTTC. Protein product: CASSLETTGVAYEQYF.

This chain connects TRBV10-3 to TRBJ2-2; TRBD1 agrees at 9 bases. The CDR3 is 16 amino acids. Per germline, CDR1 ENHRY and CDR2 SYGVKD. V dropped 11 bases and J dropped 5; count of bases not matched to a gene: 15. The CDR3 nucleotides are TGTGCCCTTCGGCCCACGGACAGGGGACTTACCGGGGAGCTGTTTTTT. This sequence encodes CALRPTDRGLTGELFF.

Many counts were recorded for this clonotype. The chain is built from TRBV27 and TRBJ1-5; D call uncertain. Looked up from germline, CDR1 is MNHEY and CDR2 is SMNVEV (reference sequence). The CDR3 sequence is 16 residues long. The V gene lost 2 bases and the J gene lost 1 base, with 12 bases spanning the gap. In DNA, the CDR3 is TGTGCCAGCAGTTTAGGTCGGAACCCAAGCAATCAGCCCCAGCATTTT. Translation gives CASSLGRNPSNQPQHF.

This clonotype was seen repeatedly, ten times or more. The J gene is TRBJ2-1, the V gene TRBV3-1, with D perhaps matching TRBD2 (5 bases). Germline CDR1 is LGHDT and CDR2 is YNNKEL (reference sequence). The V and J ends lost 4 bases and 10 bases respectively, with 8 bases between them. The CDR3 runs to 11 residues. The CDR3 nucleotides read TGTGCCAGCAGCCTTGAGCGGGAGCAGTTCTTC. This codes for CASSLEREQFF.

In this sample, this clonotype turned up a few times. V usage is TRBV6-1 and J usage is TRBJ1-2, with 9 bases aligning to TRBD1. V lost 8 bases, J lost 4 bases, and 8 bases stayed unmatched. The germline gives CDR1 MNHNS, CDR2 SASEGT. This CDR3 is 14 amino acids long. CDR3 region: CASLPQGAGYGYTF. Here the CDR3 DNA reads TGTGCCAGCCTCCCACAGGGGGCTGGCTATGGCTACACCTTC.

At least ten counts were recorded for this clonotype. CDR3 protein: CASSVVGTNTGELFF. The DNA of the CDR3 is TGTGCCAGCAGCGTAGTAGGCACGAACACCGGGGAGCTGTTTTTT. The V gene is TRBV9, the J gene TRBJ2-2; D remains unclear. The CDR3 spans 15 residues. The germline CDR1 and CDR2 sequences are SGDLS and YYNGEE. The V and J ends lost 0 bases and 0 bases respectively, with 6 bases between them.

This clonotype came up many times. This sequence joins TRBV28 and TRBJ1-1; TRBD1 matches 7 bases. After removal of 2 bases from V and 5 bases from J, the junction contained 5 bases not matched to a gene. The CDR3 has 14 residues. The germline CDR1 and CDR2 sequences are MDHEN and SYDVKM. CDR3 sequence reads: CASSLRQGVTEAFF. The CDR3 coding sequence is TGTGCCAGCAGTTTAAGACAGGGTGTTACTGAAGCTTTCTTT.

This clonotype was seen repeatedly, ten times or more. This chain joins TRBV12-3 or TRBV12-4 and TRBJ2-3; D might be TRBD2 (6 bases). The CDR3 runs 13 residues. V lost 3 bases to trimming and J lost 2 bases, with 6 bases between them. In nucleotides, the CDR3 is TGTGCCAGCAGTTTGCGGGACACAGATACGCAGTATTTT. Translation: CASSLRDTDTQYF.

The chain links TRBV27 to TRBJ1-1; D is undetermined. Between the trimmed V and J ends, which lost 0 bases and 3 bases, there was a span of 11 bases. In germline, CDR1 is MNHEY, CDR2 SMNVEV (reference sequence). This CDR3 is 15 amino acids long. CDR3 sequence (DNA): TGTGCCAGCAGTTTATCCGGCGTCCCTTACACTGAAGCTTTCTTT. Its protein product is CASSLSGVPYTEAFF.

This clonotype was seen only a few times. J is TRBJ1-6 and V is TRBV4-2, with D perhaps matching TRBD1 (6 bases). The CDR3 length is 15 residues. Trimming removed 0 bases from V and 10 bases from J, with 13 bases in between. Germline values: CDR1 LGHNA, CDR2 YNFKEQ. The CDR3 DNA reads as TGTGCCAGCAGCCAAGAAGGAGGGGGTGGATCACCCCTCCACTTT. Translating it yields CASSQEGGGGSPLHF.

This clonotype was observed a handful of times. A read error may account for a junction end that differs from germline. V and J are TRBV7-6 and TRBJ1-3, with D possibly TRBD1 on 5 matching bases. Germline V gene lookup returns CDR1 SGHVS and CDR2 FNYEAQ. The CDR3 covers 15 residues. The CDR3 DNA is TGTGCCAGCAGCTCGGACATGTACTCTGGAAACACCACATATTTT. It encodes CASSSDMYSGNTTYF.

This clonotype was recorded at least ten times. J is TRBJ1-4 and V is TRBV2; no definite D call. The CDR3 length is 12 residues. Trimming took off 1 base at V and 8 bases at J, with 5 bases between the two ends. The germline V gene has CDR1 SNHLY and CDR2 FYNNEI. CDR3 loop: CASSEEEEKLFF. The CDR3 DNA sequence: TGTGCCAGCAGTGAAGAGGAAGAAAAACTGTTTTTT.